Below, 18 T cell receptor beta chains from the same sample are listed, as sequenced in a study of blood T cells in healthy people across ages. Combining a sample-barcoded 5' primer with a J-beta primer mix, a second PCR ran for 7 to 11 cycles. One entry per CDR3 protein, called by TCRdb with MiXCR from the 5' RACE reads. The sample includes 890,000 or so distinct CDR3 sequences, approximately 67% of them seen just once. Sequencing used blood. The receptors come from a man aged 25 to 40 in good health.

For the CDR3, the DNA is TGTGCCAGCACCACAGGGAGGGATGAGCAGTTCTTC. Translated: CASTTGRDEQFF. The chain couples TRBV28 to TRBJ2-1, with a possible D match to TRBD2 (7 bases). The CDR3 runs to 12 residues. The V end lost 7 bases, the J end lost 8 bases, and 12 bases lay between the germline ends. From germline, CDR1 is MDHEN and CDR2 SYDVKM. Full variable domain (remainder filled in from reference TRBV28 and TRBJ2-1): DVKVTQSSRYLVKRTGEKVFLECVQDMDHENMFWYRQDPGLGLRLIYFSYDVKMKEKGDIPEGYSVSREKKERFSLILESASTNQTSMYLCASTTGRDEQFFGPGTRLTVL.

The chain couples TRBV7-8 to TRBJ1-5; a weak D match, TRBD1 (5 bases). V dropped 5 bases and J dropped 11 bases, with 13 bases sitting between them. The CDR3 runs 12 residues. Germline V gene data show CDR1 as SGHVS and CDR2 as FQNEAQ. This chain's CDR3 is CASSQEWGTQHF. For the CDR3, the DNA is TGTGCCAGCAGCCAGGAATGGGGGACCCAGCATTTT.

V gene TRBV9 combines with J gene TRBJ1-4; 10 nucleotides align to TRBD1. V lost 4 bases to trimming and J lost 7 bases; unmatched junction nucleotides: 7. This CDR3 is built from 15 residues. CDR1 SGDLS and CDR2 YYNGEE come from the germline V gene. The CDR3 DNA sequence: TGTGCCAGCAGCCGTTCGACAGGGGGCCTTGAAAAACTGTTTTTT. Amino acid sequence: CASSRSTGGLEKLFF.

This clonotype was recorded many times. The chain combines TRBV4-2 with TRBJ2-2; TRBD1 aligns across 12 bases. V trimming: 1 base; J trimming: 3 bases; junction bases outside the gene matches: 6. The CDR3 is made up of 18 amino acids. CDR1 is LGHNA, CDR2 YNFKEQ, per germline. The CDR3 here is CASSQGGTGGADTGELFF. The CDR3 region has the DNA TGTGCCAGCAGCCAAGGTGGGACAGGGGGCGCGGACACCGGGGAGCTGTTTTTT.

The rearrangement joins TRBV7-2 to TRBJ1-2; TRBD1 agrees at 8 bases. The trim removed 5 bases at V and 7 bases at J, leaving 6 bases unmatched. This CDR3 spans 13 amino acids. Germline V CDR1 and CDR2: SGHTA, FQGNSA. The chain's CDR3 is CASSADRVSGYTF. As DNA, the CDR3 is TGTGCCAGCAGCGCGGACAGGGTTTCTGGCTACACCTTC.

This chain uses TRBV7-2 with TRBJ2-7, with 14 bases fitting TRBD2. The CDR3 runs to 18 residues. Germline V gene lookup returns CDR1 SGHTA and CDR2 FQGNSA. The J segment lost 1 base and the V segment lost 0 bases, leaving 5 bases of the junction unmatched. The CDR3 region has the DNA TGTGCCAGCAGCTTAGCGACTAGCGGGGGGGCCGGGTCCTACGAGCAGTACTTC. Translation gives CASSLATSGGAGSYEQYF.

About this clonotype: Its ends do not fully match the called genes, so a read error is possible. V usage is TRBV28 and J usage is TRBJ2-5, with D tentatively TRBD1 (8 bases). Germline CDR1 is MDHEN and CDR2 is SYDVKM. CDR3 length equals 17 residues. CDR3 sequence reads: CASSPYPVDREGETQYF. CDR3 in DNA: TGCGCCAGCAGCCCTTATCCGGTGGACAGGGAGGGAGAGACCCAGTACTTC.

This clonotype has a handful of counts. The CDR3 nucleotides are TGTGCCAGCAGCTTAGTACTACATAATGAAAAACTGTTTTTT. This gives the protein CASSLVLHNEKLFF. The chain joins TRBV7-2 to TRBJ1-4; D gene ambiguous. Germline loops: CDR1 SGHTA, CDR2 FQGNSA. The CDR3 is made up of 14 amino acids. Trimming took 1 base from V and 4 from J, leaving 7 bases between them.

The V and J genes are TRBV5-5 and TRBJ2-4; 7 bases are a match to TRBD2. The DNA end lines up better with TRBJ2-5; the J call may be wrong. This CDR3 comprises 16 residues. Germline CDR1 SGHKS, CDR2 YYEKEE (reference sequence). The CDR3 DNA reads as TGTGCCAGCAGCCTCCGGGTTTCTAGCGGCCAAGAGACCCAGTACTTC. Translation: CASSLRVSSGQETQYF.

In this sample, this clonotype turned up a few times. The chain recombines TRBV25-1 with TRBJ2-5, with no clear D. This CDR3 spans 12 amino acids. V was cut by 8 bases and J by 5 bases, with 12 bases left in between. Per germline, CDR1 MGHDK and CDR2 SYGVNS. CDR3 bases: TGTGCCAGCCAATTCGTCGGGGAGACCCAGTACTTC. Its translation: CASQFVGETQYF.

This CDR3 reads CASSFRQDSIYGYTF. The DNA for the CDR3 is TGTGCCAGCAGTTTTAGACAGGACTCCATCTATGGCTACACCTTC. The chain links TRBV12-3 or TRBV12-4 to TRBJ1-2; possibly TRBD1 for D (6 bases). The ends were cut back, 3 bases at V and 4 bases at J, with 15 bases in the middle. CDR3 length: 15 amino acids.

The gene calls are TRBV7-8 and TRBJ1-2, with D uncertain. The V end was cut by 1 base, the J end by 3 bases, with 18 bases between. There are 17 residues in the CDR3. Germline V lookup: CDR1 SGHVS, CDR2 FQNEAQ. CDR3 in DNA: TGTGCCAGCAGCTTAGTCCCCTTTGGGGATGGTGACTATGGCTACACCTTC. Its translation is CASSLVPFGDGDYGYTF. The full variable domain, completed using reference TRBV7-8 and TRBJ1-2, is GAGVSQSPRYKVAKRGQDVALRCDPISGHVSLFWYQQALGQGPEFLTYFQNEAQLDKSGLPSDRFFAERPEGSVSTLKIQRTQQEDSAVYLCASSLVPFGDGDYGYTFGSGTRLTVV.

This clonotype was detected only a few times. The V gene is TRBV12-3 or TRBV12-4, the J gene TRBJ2-1; 7 nucleotides match TRBD2. The CDR3 consists of 12 residues. Germline trimming cut 3 bases from V and 14 bases from J; bases unmatched to any gene: 7. In DNA, the CDR3 is TGTGCCAGCAGTTTGTGGTCAGGGAGGGAGTTCTTC. It codes for CASSLWSGREFF.

This clonotype was seen only a few times. V usage is TRBV6-2 or TRBV6-3 and J usage is TRBJ2-2, with 9 bases lining up with TRBD1. V shed 6 bases and J 4 bases; nucleotides not matched to a gene: 12. CDR1 MNHEY and CDR2 SVGEGT come from the germline V gene. This CDR3 is built from 17 residues. CDR3: CASRNGLGTGFTGELFF. As DNA, the CDR3 is TGTGCCAGCAGGAACGGATTAGGGACAGGGTTCACCGGGGAGCTGTTTTTT.

Many counts were recorded for this clonotype. V is TRBV5-1 and J is TRBJ2-7; D is undetermined. The V gene lost 1 base and the J gene lost 6 bases, with 8 bases spanning the gap. The CDR3 runs 12 residues. Germline values: CDR1 SGHRS, CDR2 YFSETQ. CDR3 bases: TGCGCCAGCAGCTTGACGGTGGGCGAGCAGTACTTC. It codes for CASSLTVGEQYF.

The chain links TRBV27 to TRBJ1-6; TRBD1 matches at 7 bases. Germline assignment: CDR1 MNHEY and CDR2 SMNVEV (reference sequence). V shed 2 bases, J shed 3 bases, and the junction held 4 bases outside the gene matches. The length of the CDR3 is 16 residues. The CDR3 DNA reads TGTGCCAGCAGTTTAGGGGACAGCATCTATAATTCACCCCTCCACTTT. Its protein product is CASSLGDSIYNSPLHF.

This clonotype was detected ten times or more. This chain links TRBV4-2 with TRBJ2-6; D gene unclear. Germline loops: CDR1 LGHNA, CDR2 YNFKEQ. The V gene lost 1 base and the J gene lost 0 bases, with 7 bases spanning the gap. This CDR3 contains 16 residues. The CDR3 loop reads CASSQGFGSGANVLTF. The CDR3 nucleotides are TGTGCCAGCAGCCAAGGATTTGGCTCTGGGGCCAACGTCCTGACTTTC.

This clonotype has a handful of counts. The gene calls are TRBV3-1 and TRBJ1-5; D remains unclear. Between the trimmed V and J ends, which lost 1 base and 7 bases, there was a span of 5 bases. The germline CDR1 and CDR2 sequences are LGHDT and YNNKEL (reference sequence). There are 12 residues in the CDR3. In DNA form, the CDR3 reads TGTGCCAGCAGCCAAGGAAGGCAGCCCCAGCATTTT. This gives the protein CASSQGRQPQHF.